This note documents a single T cell receptor (beta chain) sequence. The specificity of this receptor is unknown. No per-base quality is available; no much larger clone lies one base away. The immunoSEQ kit was used, according to the manufacturer's recommendations, to generate TCR beta libraries from genomic DNA. To prepare the libraries, a first multiplex PCR with proprietary primers was run, followed by a second PCR that added unique barcodes, and a bead cleanup was done after each round. A positive control reaction and a negative control reaction, both provided in the kit, were run with every batch of samples. The final libraries were assessed on an Agilent 4200 TapeStation D1000 ScreenTape, pooled by volume, and quantified by qPCR. Sequencing ran on an Illumina NextSeq500 with a MidOutput 150-cycle cartridge, using 156 Read1 and 15 Index1 cycles with kit custom primers. The pooled library was loaded at approximately 0.98 pM with approximately 20% PhiX control spiked in. On the authors' methods: Vendor-processed data were analyzed in R, with a clonotype defined as all T cells sharing the same CDR3 nucleotide sequence. For clone abundance analyses, frequencies were normalized to the 10,000 most abundant clones in each sample. Public T cell clones, which averaged fewer than five per sample, were excluded before analysis. Tumor-enriched clonotypes and baseline blood-enriched clonotypes were defined as those with an abundance difference of at least 32-fold between compartments. A beta-binomial differential abundance model was applied to find clonotypes that expanded or contracted between blood time points. The Baroni-Urbani and Buser coefficient was used to measure tumor-blood repertoire similarity, and groups were compared with two-tailed Wilcoxon tests in R. This immuneACCESS table, as held by TCRdb, lists in-frame sequences with V and J called but not all clones. Of the missing ones, under half trace to an unresolved V gene in checked studies; the others have no known cause. V, J and clone size are those of that table, while D and trimming were read from the DNA. This sample holds tens of thousands of clones; roughly 80% were observed only once. The ten most abundant clones make up roughly 30% of the sample.

This specimen belongs to a study of radiation and T cells in renal cell carcinoma (dated by TCRdb to the early 2020s). Some background on the complete study: TCR beta sequencing covered 50 to 55 samples in total, comprising around 25 tumors and roughly 27 peripheral blood samples. Across all 53 samples, roughly 3,700,000 unique CDR3 nucleotide sequences encoding over 2.5 million unique CDR3 amino acid sequences were identified. The final blood draw was performed at 4 weeks after radiation, at the same time as nephrectomy. General conclusions and limits of the study: Tracking of blood repertoire dynamics stopped at around 4 weeks after treatment, with no follow-up past that point. The single-armed trial design could not address effects of radiation dose or scheduling on the TCR repertoire. Because pretreatment tumor biopsies were not available, the study could not determine whether clonotypes were already present within the tumor at baseline. In blood, the top tumor clonotypes increased from baseline to 2 weeks after radiation and then shrank by 4 weeks, which suggests a temporary expansion of tumor-resident clones.

The CDR3 numbers 16 residues from cysteine through phenylalanine. Just the 48-base CDR3 DNA is kept, in frame starting at base 1. This sample's time point label indicates: blood 4 weeks post-SBRT, at nephrectomy. What this sample's treatment or condition label stands for: 15 Gy SBRT to primary tumor, nephrectomy 4 weeks later. Samples were obtained from a clinical trial, in which 15 Gy stereotactic body radiation therapy was delivered to primary renal cell carcinomas and nephrectomy was performed 4 weeks later. To follow tumor-enriched clonotypes, serial peripheral blood was collected from radiation-treated patients at baseline and at 2 weeks and 4 weeks after SBRT. All patients had renal cell carcinoma with clear cell pathology. Genomic DNA for TCR sequencing was prepared using the QIAamp DNA Blood Mini Kit (Qiagen). Samples were included in the analyses only if all quality control checks were passed.

The sequence joins TRBV21-1 to TRBJ1-2; the DNA was not used to check the table's D call, TRBD1. TRBV21-1 is deemed a pseudogene. Sequenced material: blood, taken from a patient whose treatment included radiotherapy and nephrectomy. The source of this sequence is a man aged 60 to 75 with renal cell carcinoma. The CDR3 reads CASPRDSDSPYCGYTF. The sequence in DNA is TGTGCCAGCCCTCGGGACAGTGACTCCCCATACTGCGGCTACACCTTC.